The rows below give T cell receptor beta chains drawn from one sample of a study of identical twins. TCRdb processed the 5' RACE reads anew with MiXCR; each CDR3 protein has one entry. The sample holds about 730,000 distinct CDR3 sequences; 21% are singletons and the top ten take roughly 4.3%. The data were also submitted as part of a second study, on T cells expressing NK-cell markers.

Sequenced: PBMCs. These receptors came from a woman aged 18-29 years in good health. The CDR3 runs from the conserved cysteine through the conserved F or W. D genes are given only for firm matches. Only some rows state a clone size, as once, few, many or a class for expanded clones.

V: TRBV7-8; length: 15; D: .; J: TRBJ2-7; size: few; DNA: TGTGCCAGCAGCTACCTTGACCAGGGGGGCTACGAGCAGTACTTC; CDR3: CASSYLDQGGYEQYF
V: TRBV12-3/TRBV12-4; length: 14; D: .; J: TRBJ2-3; size: few; DNA: TGTGCCAGCAGTTTCGTACAGGGGGGGGATACGCAGTATTTT; CDR3: CASSFVQGGDTQYF
V: TRBV5-1; length: 13; D: TRBD2; J: TRBJ2-3; size: few; DNA: TGCGCCAGCACCGGGACTAGCTTGGATACGCAGTATTTT; CDR3: CASTGTSLDTQYF
V: TRBV29-1; length: 14; D: .; J: TRBJ1-1; size: few; DNA: TGCAGCGTTGAAACAACTGGGGGCTTGGGTGAAGCTTTCTTT; CDR3: CSVETTGGLGEAFF
V: TRBV5-6; length: 13; D: .; J: TRBJ2-5; size: .; DNA: TGTGCCAGCAGTATGCAGGGCCAAGAGGCCCAGTACTTC; CDR3: CASSMQGQEAQYF
V: TRBV20-1; length: 13; D: TRBD1; J: TRBJ2-7; size: few; DNA: TGCAGTGCGCCGGGACAGGGACCCTACGAGCAGTACTTC; CDR3: CSAPGQGPYEQYF
V: TRBV12-3/TRBV12-4; length: 14; D: TRBD1; J: TRBJ2-7; size: .; DNA: TGTGCCAGCAGTCCCCGGGACAGGGGAGGCGAGCAGTACTTC; CDR3: CASSPRDRGGEQYF
V: TRBV12-3/TRBV12-4; length: 15; D: .; J: TRBJ2-3; size: few; DNA: TGTGCCAGCAGTTTGGTGGGAGTGTCGGCAGATACGCAGTATTTT; CDR3: CASSLVGVSADTQYF
V: TRBV27; length: 13; D: TRBD2; J: TRBJ2-2; size: many; DNA: TGTGCCAGCAGTTGGACTAGGGCCGGGGAGCTGTTTTTT; CDR3: CASSWTRAGELFF
V: TRBV20-1; length: 15; D: .; J: TRBJ2-1; size: many; DNA: TGCAGTGCTAGAGATCTGCAGGAAGGGTACAATGAGCAGTTCTTC; CDR3: CSARDLQEGYNEQFF
V: TRBV19; length: 14; D: .; J: TRBJ1-1; size: .; DNA: TGTGCCAGTAGCCGTTTGGGGGAAGGGACTGAAGCTTTCTTT; CDR3: CASSRLGEGTEAFF
V: TRBV5-1; length: 14; D: .; J: TRBJ1-1; size: .; DNA: TGCGCCAGCAGCTTCACAGGGAAGAACACTGAAGCTTTCTTT; CDR3: CASSFTGKNTEAFF
V: TRBV10-3; length: 14; D: .; J: TRBJ2-7; size: .; DNA: TGTGCCATCAGTATCAGGGACCCATCCTACGAGCAGTACTTC; CDR3: CAISIRDPSYEQYF
V: TRBV5-1; length: 15; D: .; J: TRBJ2-3; size: few; DNA: TGCGCCAGCAGCTTAACGGGAGTCGACACAGATACGCAGTATTTT; CDR3: CASSLTGVDTDTQYF
V: TRBV7-2; length: 12; D: .; J: TRBJ2-5; size: .; DNA: TGTGCCACCGGAGGGGACACGGAGACCCAGTACTTC; CDR3: CATGGDTETQYF
V: TRBV20-1; length: 11; D: .; J: TRBJ2-7; size: few; DNA: TGCAGTCCACAGGGAGACTACGAGCAGTACTTC; CDR3: CSPQGDYEQYF
V: TRBV7-9; length: 16; D: .; J: TRBJ2-3; size: .; DNA: TGTGCCAGCAGCCCCGTGAGGGGGGATAGCACAGATACGCAGTATTTT; CDR3: CASSPVRGDSTDTQYF
V: TRBV5-6; length: 15; D: .; J: TRBJ1-2; size: .; DNA: TGTGCCAGCACCTCCGGAGCAGGGTTGAACTATGGCTACACCTTC; CDR3: CASTSGAGLNYGYTF
V: TRBV18; length: 14; D: .; J: TRBJ2-7; size: .; DNA: TGTGCCAGCTCACCCCGGGACAAGTCCTACGAGCAGTACTTC; CDR3: CASSPRDKSYEQYF
V: TRBV7-8; length: 14; D: .; J: TRBJ1-1; size: few; DNA: TGTGCCAGCAGCTTCAGGGAGCGGAACACTGAAGCTTTCTTT; CDR3: CASSFRERNTEAFF
V: TRBV5-1; length: 13; D: .; J: TRBJ2-1; size: .; DNA: TGCGCCAGCAGCAGGGAGTTGGGAAATGAGCAGTTCTTC; CDR3: CASSRELGNEQFF
V: TRBV5-1; length: 13; D: TRBD1; J: TRBJ2-5; size: many; DNA: TGTGCCAGCAGCCCGGACAGGGCAGAGACCCAGTACTTC; CDR3: CASSPDRAETQYF